A selection of T cell receptor beta chains follows, all from one sample in a study of blood T cell repertoires in COVID-19. Profiling relied on immunoSEQ multiplex PCR, and the TCRdb table lists in-frame clones only, not all of them. The table shows 250,000 to 300,000 clones, with roughly 80% occurring only once. Sequences were obtained from PBMCs or T cells enriched from blood (not recorded which). Receptor source: a man between 35 and 55 years old who had been exposed to COVID-19. The CDR3 runs from the conserved cysteine through the conserved F or W. D genes are given only for firm matches. Not every row has a clone size; where given, it reads once, few, many or a size class.

TRBV19	TRBJ2-1	NA	once	TGTGCCAGTAGTATGAACAGGGCGGGTGTTAATGAGCAGTTCTTC	CASSMNRAGVNEQFF
TRBV28	TRBJ2-7	NA	NA	TGTGCCAGTGAGACAGAAGGGGGAACCTACGAGCAGTACTTC	CASETEGGTYEQYF
TRBV30	TRBJ1-2	TRBD1	NA	TGTGCCTGGGGAACAGGGGGTGGCTACACCTTC	CAWGTGGGYTF
TRBV28	TRBJ1-2	NA	few	TGTGCCAGCATTAGGGCGGGTTGGGATGGCTACACCTTC	CASIRAGWDGYTF
TRBV19	TRBJ1-1	NA	NA	TGTGCCAGTAGTATTTCTGGGGGGGCGACTGAAGCTTTCTTT	CASSISGGATEAFF
TRBV11-3	TRBJ2-1	TRBD2	NA	TGTGCCAGCAGCCCCGGACTAGCGGGATTGAATGAGCAGTTCTTC	CASSPGLAGLNEQFF
TRBV19	TRBJ1-5	NA	NA	TGTGCCAGTAGGACTAACGAACGGATGGATCAGCCCCAGCATTTT	CASRTNERMDQPQHF
TRBV6-1	TRBJ1-1	TRBD1	NA	TGTGCCAGCAGTGAGGACAGGGGAAGTTTTGGCACTGAAGCTTTCTTT	CASSEDRGSFGTEAFF
TRBV5-5	TRBJ1-1	TRBD1	NA	TGTGCCAGCAGCCCGGACACAGGGGGTTACACTGAAGCTTTCTTT	CASSPDTGGYTEAFF
TRBV5-1	TRBJ2-1	TRBD2	NA	TGCGCCAGCACCCCGGCGGGAGCGGTCGGCAATGAGCAGTTCTTC	CASTPAGAVGNEQFF
TRBV9	TRBJ2-7	NA	few	TGTGCCAGCAGCCTAGCGAGAACTACTTGGGAGCAGTACTTC	CASSLARTTWEQYF
TRBV30	TRBJ1-2	NA	NA	TGTGCCTGGAGCGAGGGACTAAAACTCTATGGCTACACCTTC	CAWSEGLKLYGYTF
TRBV5-1	TRBJ2-7	TRBD1	NA	TGCGCCAGCAGCTTGTCCGGGACAGGGCCCCTGAGGGAGCAGTACTTC	CASSLSGTGPLREQYF
TRBV14	TRBJ2-7	TRBD1	NA	TGTGCCAGCAATAGACAGGGACCACCCTACGAGCAGTACTTC	CASNRQGPPYEQYF
TRBV7-6	TRBJ1-1	NA	many	TGTGCCAGCAGCTTGGCGGAGAACACTGAAGCTTTCTTT	CASSLAENTEAFF
TRBV5-1	TRBJ1-2	TRBD1	NA	TGCGCCAGCACCGGAGGGGGACAGGGGGCGAGTACCTTC	CASTGGGQGASTF